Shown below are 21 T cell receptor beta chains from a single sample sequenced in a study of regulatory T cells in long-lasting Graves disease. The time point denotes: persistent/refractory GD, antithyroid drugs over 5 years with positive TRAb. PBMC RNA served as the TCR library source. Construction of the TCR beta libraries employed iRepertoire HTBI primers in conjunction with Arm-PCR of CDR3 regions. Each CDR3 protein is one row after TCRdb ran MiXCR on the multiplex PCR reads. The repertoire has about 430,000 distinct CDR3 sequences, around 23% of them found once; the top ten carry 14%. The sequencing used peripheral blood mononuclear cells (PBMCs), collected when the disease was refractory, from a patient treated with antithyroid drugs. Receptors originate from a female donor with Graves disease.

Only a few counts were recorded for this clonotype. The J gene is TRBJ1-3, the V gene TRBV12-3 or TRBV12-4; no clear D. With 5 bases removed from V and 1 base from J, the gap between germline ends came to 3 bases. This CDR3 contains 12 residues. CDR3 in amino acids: CASSTSGNTIYF. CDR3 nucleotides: TGTGCCAGCAGTACTTCTGGAAACACCATATATTTT.

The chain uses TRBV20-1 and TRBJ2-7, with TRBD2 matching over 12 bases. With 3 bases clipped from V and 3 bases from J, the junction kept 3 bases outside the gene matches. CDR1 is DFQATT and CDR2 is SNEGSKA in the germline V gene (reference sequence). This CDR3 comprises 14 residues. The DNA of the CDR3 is TGCAGTGCTAGGGGACTAGCGGGTAACTACGAGCAGTACTTC. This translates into CSARGLAGNYEQYF.

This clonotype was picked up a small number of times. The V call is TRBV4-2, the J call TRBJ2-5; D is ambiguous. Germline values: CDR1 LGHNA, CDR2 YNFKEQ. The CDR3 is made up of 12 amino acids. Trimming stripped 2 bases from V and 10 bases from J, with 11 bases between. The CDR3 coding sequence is TGTGCCAGCAGCCAAAAGCCGGGTCTCCAGTACTTC. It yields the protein CASSQKPGLQYF.

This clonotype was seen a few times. The CDR3 DNA follows: TGCAGCGTTGCATGGGTTGGAAATGAAAAACTGTTTTTT. Protein: CSVAWVGNEKLFF. This chain connects TRBV29-1 to TRBJ1-4; D not resolved. Germline CDR1 and CDR2: SQVTM and ANQGSEA. This CDR3 contains 13 residues. Between the trimmed V and J ends, which lost 4 bases and 5 bases, there was a span of 11 bases.

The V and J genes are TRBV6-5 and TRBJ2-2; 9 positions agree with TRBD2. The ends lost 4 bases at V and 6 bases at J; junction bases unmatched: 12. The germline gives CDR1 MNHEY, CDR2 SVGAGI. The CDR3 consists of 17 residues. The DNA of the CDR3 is TGTGCCAGCAGTTTAAACCGAGGTAGCGGGAGTCCCGGGGAGCTGTTTTTT. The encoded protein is CASSLNRGSGSPGELFF.

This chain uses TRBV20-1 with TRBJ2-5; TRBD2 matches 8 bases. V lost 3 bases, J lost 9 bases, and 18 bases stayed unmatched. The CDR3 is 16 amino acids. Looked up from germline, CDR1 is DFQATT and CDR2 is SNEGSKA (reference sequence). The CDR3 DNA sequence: TGCAGTGCTAGTTGGCTAGCGGGTGTGTCGAGGAGGGCCCAGTACTTC. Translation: CSASWLAGVSRRAQYF.

CDR3 protein: CSASAGQGFLYEQFF. CDR3 bases: TGCAGTGCTAGTGCCGGACAGGGGTTTTTGTATGAGCAGTTCTTC. This sequence joins TRBV20-1 and TRBJ2-1; 9 nucleotides line up with TRBD1. Germline assignment: CDR1 DFQATT and CDR2 SNEGSKA (reference sequence). Trimming removed 3 bases from V and 8 bases from J; junction bases left unmatched: 11. This CDR3 has 15 amino acids.

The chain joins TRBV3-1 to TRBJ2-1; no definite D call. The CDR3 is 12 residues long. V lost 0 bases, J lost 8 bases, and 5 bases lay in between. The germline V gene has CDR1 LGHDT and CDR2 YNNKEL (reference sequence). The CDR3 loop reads CASSQEAHEQFF. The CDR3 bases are TGTGCCAGCAGCCAAGAAGCCCATGAGCAGTTCTTC.

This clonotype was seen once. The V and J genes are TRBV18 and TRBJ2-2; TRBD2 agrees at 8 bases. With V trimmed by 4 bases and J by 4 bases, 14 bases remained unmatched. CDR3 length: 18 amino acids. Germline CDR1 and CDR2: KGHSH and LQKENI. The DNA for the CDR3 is TGTGCCAGCTCACGTACCTTGTTGGCGGGAGGAGGCACCGGGGAGCTGTTTTTT. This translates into CASSRTLLAGGGTGELFF. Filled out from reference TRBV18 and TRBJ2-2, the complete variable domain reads NAGVMQNPRHLVRRRGQEARLRCSPMKGHSHVYWYRQLPEEGLKFMVYLQKENIIDESGMPKERFSAEFPKEGPSILRIQQVVRGDSAAYFCASSRTLLAGGGTGELFFGEGSRLTVL.

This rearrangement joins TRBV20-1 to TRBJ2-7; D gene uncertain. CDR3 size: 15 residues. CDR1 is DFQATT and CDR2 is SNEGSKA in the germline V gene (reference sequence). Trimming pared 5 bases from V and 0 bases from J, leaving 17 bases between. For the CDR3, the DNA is TGCAGTGCTCCCTCGACTTCACGAAGCTCCTACGAGCAGTACTTC. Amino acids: CSAPSTSRSSYEQYF.

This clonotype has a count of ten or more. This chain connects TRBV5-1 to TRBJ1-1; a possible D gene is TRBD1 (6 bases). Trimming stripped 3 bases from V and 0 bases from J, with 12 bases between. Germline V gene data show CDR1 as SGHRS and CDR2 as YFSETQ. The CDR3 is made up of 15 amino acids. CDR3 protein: CASSWWGGLNTEAFF. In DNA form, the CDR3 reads TGCGCCAGCAGCTGGTGGGGGGGGCTGAACACTGAAGCTTTCTTT.

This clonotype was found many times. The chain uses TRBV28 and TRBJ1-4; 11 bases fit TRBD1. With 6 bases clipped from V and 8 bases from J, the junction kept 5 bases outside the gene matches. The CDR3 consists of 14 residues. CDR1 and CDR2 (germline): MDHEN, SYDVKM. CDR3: CASRMDRGPEKLFF. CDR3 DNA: TGTGCCAGCAGAATGGACAGGGGGCCCGAAAAACTGTTTTTT.

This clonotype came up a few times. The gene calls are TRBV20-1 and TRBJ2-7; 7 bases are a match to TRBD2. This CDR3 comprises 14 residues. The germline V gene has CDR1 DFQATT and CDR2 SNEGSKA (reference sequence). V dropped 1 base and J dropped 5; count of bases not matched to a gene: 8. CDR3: CSARVRTRSNEQYF. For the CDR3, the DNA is TGCAGTGCTAGAGTCCGGACTAGGAGTAACGAGCAGTACTTC.

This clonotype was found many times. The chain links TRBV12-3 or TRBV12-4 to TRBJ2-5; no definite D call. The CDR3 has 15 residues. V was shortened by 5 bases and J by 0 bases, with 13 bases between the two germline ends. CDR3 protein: CASSGRGTDQETQYF. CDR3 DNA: TGTGCCAGCAGTGGACGTGGTACAGACCAAGAGACCCAGTACTTC.

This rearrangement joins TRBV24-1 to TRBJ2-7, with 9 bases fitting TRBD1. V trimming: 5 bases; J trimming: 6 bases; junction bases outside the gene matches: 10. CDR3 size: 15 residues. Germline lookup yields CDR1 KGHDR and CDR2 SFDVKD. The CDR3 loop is CATSANRDRDVEQYF. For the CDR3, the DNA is TGTGCCACCAGTGCGAACCGGGACAGGGATGTCGAGCAGTACTTC.

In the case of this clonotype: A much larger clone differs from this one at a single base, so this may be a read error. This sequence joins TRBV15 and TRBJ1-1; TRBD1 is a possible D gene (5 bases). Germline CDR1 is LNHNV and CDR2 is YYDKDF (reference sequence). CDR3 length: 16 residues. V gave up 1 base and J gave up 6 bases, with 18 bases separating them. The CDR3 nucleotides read TGTGCCACCAGCAGAGCTTGGACGGGGGACCCCGCTGAAGCTTTCTTT. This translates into CATSRAWTGDPAEAFF.

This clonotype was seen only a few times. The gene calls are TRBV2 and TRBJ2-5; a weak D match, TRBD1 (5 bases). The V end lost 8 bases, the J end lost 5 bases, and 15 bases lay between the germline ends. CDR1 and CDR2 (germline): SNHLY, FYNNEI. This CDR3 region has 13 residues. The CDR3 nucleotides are TGTGCCAGCGGGGTGGAAGGGGCGGAGACCCAGTACTTC. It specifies CASGVEGAETQYF.

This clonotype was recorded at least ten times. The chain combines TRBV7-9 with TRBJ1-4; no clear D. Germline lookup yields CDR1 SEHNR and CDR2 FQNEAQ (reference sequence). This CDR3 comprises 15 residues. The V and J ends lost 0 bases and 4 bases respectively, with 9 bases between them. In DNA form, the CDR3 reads TGTGCCAGCAGCTTAGCTGCCAGGAATAATGAAAAACTGTTTTTT. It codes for CASSLAARNNEKLFF.

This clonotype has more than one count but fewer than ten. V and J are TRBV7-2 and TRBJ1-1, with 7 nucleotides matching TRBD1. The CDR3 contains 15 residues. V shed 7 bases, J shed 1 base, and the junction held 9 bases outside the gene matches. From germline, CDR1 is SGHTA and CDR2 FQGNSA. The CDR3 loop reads CASTRQGSTNTEAFF. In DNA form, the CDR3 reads TGTGCCAGCACCAGACAGGGCTCTACGAACACTGAAGCTTTCTTT.

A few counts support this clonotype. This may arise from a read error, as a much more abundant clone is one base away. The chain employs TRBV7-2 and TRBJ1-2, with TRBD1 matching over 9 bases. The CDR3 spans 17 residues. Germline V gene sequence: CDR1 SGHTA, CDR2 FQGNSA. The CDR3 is CASSLTVVQGAPYGYAF. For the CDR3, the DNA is TGTGCCAGCAGCTTAACAGTGGTACAGGGGGCTCCTTATGGCTACGCCTTC.

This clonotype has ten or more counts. In DNA form, the CDR3 reads TGTGCCAGCAGCCCGGACAGCACTGAAGCTTTCTTT. This translates into CASSPDSTEAFF. The genes are TRBV18 and TRBJ1-1; weak D call: TRBD1 (6 bases). Germline assignment: CDR1 KGHSH and CDR2 LQKENI. V lost 8 bases and J lost 4, with 11 bases in between. This CDR3 is built from 12 residues.